The 25 T cell receptor beta chains below were found in one sample sequenced in a study of T cell responses to AZD1222 COVID-19 vaccine. The repertoire was sequenced with immunoSEQ multiplex PCR; TCRdb's copy has only in-frame clones and lacks some. Counted here are 150,000 to 200,000 clones, approximately 90% occurring once; the ten biggest clones make up roughly 4.4%. The source material was peripheral blood, sampled on day 0 of MenACWY control vaccination. Source of these receptors: an adult in good health.

V is TRBV20-1 and J is TRBJ1-2, with unresolved D. This CDR3 comprises 13 residues. Trimming took off 3 bases at V and 7 bases at J, with 15 bases between the two ends. Per the germline V gene, CDR1 is DFQATT and CDR2 is SNEGSKA (reference sequence). DNA of the CDR3: TGCAGTGCTAGTCTTTTCCAGTCCTCTGGCTACACCTTC. The encoded protein is CSASLFQSSGYTF.

The CDR3 coding sequence is TGTGCCAGCAGCTTAGAGGCGGGGCTAGCGGACACCGGGGAGCTGTTTTTT. Its translation: CASSLEAGLADTGELFF. The chain is built from TRBV11-3 and TRBJ2-2; TRBD2 aligns across 7 bases. Germline V gene lookup returns CDR1 SGHNT and CDR2 YENEEA. After removal of 0 bases from V and 3 bases from J, the junction contained 7 bases not matched to a gene. This CDR3 spans 17 amino acids.

In nucleotides, the CDR3 is TGTGCCAGCAGTGAAGGTCCCGGGCCTCTCGGGGAGCTGTTTTTT. Its protein is CASSEGPGPLGELFF. The genes are TRBV2 and TRBJ2-2; D remains unclear. Germline assignment: CDR1 SNHLY and CDR2 FYNNEI. V was shortened by 1 base and J by 7 bases, with 13 bases between the two germline ends. The CDR3 covers 15 residues. Filled out from reference TRBV2 and TRBJ2-2, the complete variable domain reads EPEVTQTPSHQVTQMGQEVILRCVPISNHLYFYWYRQILGQKVEFLVSFYNNEISEKSEIFDDQFSVERPDGSNFTLKIRSTKLEDSAMYFCASSEGPGPLGELFFGEGSRLTVL.

In this sample, this clone turned up once. The chain uses TRBV7-2 and TRBJ2-7; D is uncertain. CDR1 and CDR2 from the germline V gene are SGHTA and FQGNSA. Trimming pared 1 base from V and 2 bases from J, leaving 6 bases between. The CDR3 has 13 amino acids. The CDR3 nucleotides read TGTGCCAGCAGCTTAGGGGCCACCTACGAGCAGTACTTC. It specifies CASSLGATYEQYF.

This clone was detected only once. This chain links TRBV5-6 with TRBJ2-7; no clear D. The CDR3 spans 13 residues. Germline assignment: CDR1 SGHDT and CDR2 YYEEEE. Trimming cost V 1 base and J 3 bases, with 8 bases left between them. CDR3 nucleotide sequence: TGTGCCAGCAGCTTGTTTAACGACTACGAGCAGTACTTC. Encoded protein: CASSLFNDYEQYF.

The gene calls are TRBV5-1 and TRBJ2-7, with TRBD1 identical over 10 bases. This CDR3 contains 17 residues. Germline CDR1 SGHRS, CDR2 YFSETQ. V lost 0 bases to trimming and J lost 3 bases; unmatched junction nucleotides: 9. Here the CDR3 DNA reads TGCGCCAGCAGCTTGGCGGGGGCCGGGACAGGGGACTACGAGCAGTACTTC. Its protein is CASSLAGAGTGDYEQYF.

This chain uses TRBV27 with TRBJ2-1; D unclear. V was trimmed by 2 bases and J by 8 bases, leaving 10 bases between them. This CDR3 has 13 residues. Germline values: CDR1 MNHEY, CDR2 SMNVEV (reference sequence). Here the CDR3 reads CASSLRAGDEQFF. CDR3 nucleotide sequence: TGTGCCAGCAGTTTACGGGCTGGGGATGAGCAGTTCTTC.

The chain links TRBV27 to TRBJ1-6; TRBD1 agrees at 8 bases. The germline CDR1 and CDR2 sequences are MNHEY and SMNVEV (reference sequence). V was clipped by 6 bases and J by 10 bases; unmatched bases: 20. The length of the CDR3 is 18 residues. CDR3: CASRKGTGQPGSRSPLHF. The CDR3 nucleotides read TGTGCCAGCAGGAAGGGGACAGGTCAACCCGGGTCAAGATCACCCCTCCACTTT.

The chain couples TRBV9 to TRBJ2-1; 7 bases fit TRBD1. The CDR3 consists of 16 residues. The trim removed 3 bases at V and 0 bases at J, leaving 6 bases unmatched. Looked up from germline, CDR1 is SGDLS and CDR2 is YYNGEE. In DNA, the CDR3 is TGTGCCAGCAGCGGTACGGGACAGAACTCCTACAATGAGCAGTTCTTC. Its translation: CASSGTGQNSYNEQFF.

This rearrangement joins TRBV5-6 to TRBJ1-6; TRBD1 matches at 7 bases. Unmatched junction bases numbered 11, after V lost 4 bases and J lost 7 bases. The CDR3 has 16 residues. Germline CDR1 reads SGHDT; CDR2 reads YYEEEE. The CDR3 protein is CASSPEGQRPNSPLHF. The CDR3 nucleotides are TGTGCCAGCAGCCCGGAGGGACAGCGGCCAAATTCACCCCTCCACTTT.

About this clone itself: Distinct nucleotide sequences in the sample also encode this CDR3. The gene calls are TRBV7-2 and TRBJ2-7, with 10 bases fitting TRBD2. This CDR3 is built from 15 residues. V was pared by 4 bases and J by 4 bases, with 7 bases of the junction left unmatched. Germline CDR1 is SGHTA and CDR2 is FQGNSA. The CDR3 loop reads CASSSSSGSSYEQYF. The CDR3 DNA reads as TGTGCCAGCAGCTCCTCTAGCGGGAGTTCTTACGAGCAGTACTTC.

Concerning this clone: One end of the junction fails to match germline, which may point to a read error. The gene calls are TRBV29-1 and TRBJ1-2; TRBD1 is a possible D gene (6 bases). Germline V gene sequence: CDR1 SQVTM, CDR2 ANQGSEA. The CDR3 contains 8 residues. The CDR3 coding sequence is TGCAGCGCTGCCGGACAGTCCTTC. This encodes CSAAGQSF.

The chain combines TRBV19 with TRBJ1-1; D possibly corresponds to TRBD1 (5 bases). V was cut by 1 base and J by 1 base, with 10 bases left in between. From germline, CDR1 is LNHDA and CDR2 SQIVND (reference sequence). CDR3 length: 15 residues. The CDR3 here is CASSIGAGTNTEAFF. The CDR3 region has the DNA TGTGCCAGTAGTATAGGAGCGGGGACGAACACTGAAGCTTTCTTT.

The chain is built from TRBV6-5 and TRBJ2-5; a weak D match, TRBD1 (6 bases). There are 15 residues in the CDR3. V was pared by 0 bases and J by 0 bases, with 8 bases between. The germline gives CDR1 MNHEY, CDR2 SVGAGI. CDR3 residues: CASSYSQGNQETQYF. Written as DNA, the CDR3 is TGTGCCAGCAGTTACTCCCAGGGGAACCAAGAGACCCAGTACTTC.

This clone was observed a few times. The V and J genes are TRBV28 and TRBJ2-2; D possibly corresponds to TRBD2 (6 bases). The CDR3 length is 16 residues. The V end was cut by 2 bases, the J end by 1 base, with 11 bases between. Germline loops: CDR1 MDHEN, CDR2 SYDVKM. The CDR3 protein is CASSLVRGLNTGELFF. CDR3 nucleotide sequence: TGTGCCAGCAGTTTAGTGCGGGGATTGAACACCGGGGAGCTGTTTTTT.

This rearrangement joins TRBV30 to TRBJ1-3; D uncertain. This CDR3 comprises 15 residues. Trimming pared 0 bases from V and 2 bases from J, leaving 11 bases between. The germline gives CDR1 GTSNPN, CDR2 SVGIG (reference sequence). DNA of the CDR3: TGTGCCTGGAGTGTACGGGAGAGAACTGGAAACACCATATATTTT. Its translation: CAWSVRERTGNTIYF.

V and J are TRBV28 and TRBJ1-5; 10 bases are shared with TRBD1. Looked up from germline, CDR1 is MDHEN and CDR2 is SYDVKM. The CDR3 has 16 amino acids. With V trimmed by 2 bases and J by 3 bases, 4 bases remained unmatched. CDR3 nucleotide sequence: TGTGCCAGCAGTTTAACCGGGACAGGGGTCAATCAGCCCCAGCATTTT. Protein: CASSLTGTGVNQPQHF.

This chain uses TRBV6-5 with TRBJ1-2; no definite D call. V dropped 6 bases and J dropped 5 bases, with 10 bases sitting between them. The CDR3 totals 12 residues. The germline V gene encodes CDR1 MNHEY and CDR2 SVGAGI. The CDR3 spells CASSSPQYGYTF. Written as DNA, the CDR3 is TGTGCCAGCAGCTCCCCGCAATATGGCTACACCTTC.

This clone has a single count. V gene TRBV19 combines with J gene TRBJ1-2; TRBD1 aligns across 11 bases. The junction had 11 bases not matched to a gene; V was cut back by 5 bases and J by 6 bases. The CDR3 covers 16 residues. Germline V lookup: CDR1 LNHDA, CDR2 SQIVND (reference sequence). As DNA, the CDR3 is TGTGCCAGTAGTGGAAACGGACAGGGGGCGAGGAATGGCTACACCTTC. This translates into CASSGNGQGARNGYTF.

As DNA, the CDR3 is TGTGCCAGCACCCCCAGGGGAGGAAGAGAGACCCAGTACTTC. Protein product: CASTPRGGRETQYF. The chain carries TRBV6-2 or TRBV6-3 and TRBJ2-5; D tentatively fits TRBD1 or TRBD2 (6 bases each). CDR1 is MNHEY, CDR2 SVGEGT, per germline. The V gene lost 7 bases and the J gene lost 4 bases, with 16 bases spanning the gap. The CDR3 has 14 residues.

The chain combines TRBV19 with TRBJ2-1, with a weak D call TRBD2 (6 bases). CDR3 length: 18 amino acids. Trimming took 0 bases from V and 0 from J, leaving 15 bases between them. The germline V gene encodes CDR1 LNHDA and CDR2 SQIVND (reference sequence). The CDR3 coding sequence is TGTGCCAGTAGTATAGATCGGGGGAGTAGCGGCTCCTACAATGAGCAGTTCTTC. It encodes CASSIDRGSSGSYNEQFF.

This rearrangement joins TRBV29-1 to TRBJ2-1; no definite D call. From germline, CDR1 is SQVTM and CDR2 ANQGSEA. Deletions cut 7 bases from V and 11 bases from J, with 18 bases between. This CDR3 comprises 12 residues. DNA for the CDR3: TGCAGCGCCCGTGATTCCGGATTGCAGCAGTTCTTC. Protein: CSARDSGLQQFF.

The chain recombines TRBV11-3 with TRBJ2-1; D tentatively fits TRBD1 or TRBD2 (6 bases each). CDR1 SGHNT and CDR2 YENEEA come from the germline V gene. V was shortened by 5 bases and J by 3 bases, with 14 bases between the two germline ends. The CDR3 is 15 residues long. CDR3 sequence (DNA): TGTGCCAGCAGCCGGCGGGACATCTACTACAATGAGCAGTTCTTC. It yields the protein CASSRRDIYYNEQFF.

The chain has TRBV6-5 and TRBJ2-7; TRBD1 matches 7 bases. The CDR3 consists of 15 residues. Germline values: CDR1 MNHEY, CDR2 SVGAGI. Trimming took 5 bases from V and 2 from J; bases not matched to a gene: 9. Here the CDR3 DNA reads TGTGCCAGCAGTAGGGGGCGCGTAATGCCCTACGAGCAGTACTTC. This sequence encodes CASSRGRVMPYEQYF.

V usage is TRBV7-6 and J usage is TRBJ1-1; TRBD1 aligns across 8 bases. The CDR3 has 16 residues. The ends lost 5 bases at V and 5 bases at J; junction bases unmatched: 13. Germline assignment: CDR1 SGHVS and CDR2 FNYEAQ. CDR3 coding DNA: TGTGCCAGCAGCACACAGAGGACAGGGTCGGGTACTGAAGCTTTCTTT. It is translated as CASSTQRTGSGTEAFF.